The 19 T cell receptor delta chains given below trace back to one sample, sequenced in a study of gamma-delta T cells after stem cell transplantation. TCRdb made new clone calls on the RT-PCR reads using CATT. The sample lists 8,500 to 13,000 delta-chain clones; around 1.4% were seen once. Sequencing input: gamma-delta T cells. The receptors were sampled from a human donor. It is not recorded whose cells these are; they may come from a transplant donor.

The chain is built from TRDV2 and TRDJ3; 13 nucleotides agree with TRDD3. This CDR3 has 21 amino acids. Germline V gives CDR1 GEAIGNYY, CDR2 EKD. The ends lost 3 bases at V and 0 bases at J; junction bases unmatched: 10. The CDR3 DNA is TGTGCCTGTGACCAACTTACTGGGGGATACGCTAGCTCCTGGGACACCCGACAGATGTTTTTC. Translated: CACDQLTGGYASSWDTRQMFF.

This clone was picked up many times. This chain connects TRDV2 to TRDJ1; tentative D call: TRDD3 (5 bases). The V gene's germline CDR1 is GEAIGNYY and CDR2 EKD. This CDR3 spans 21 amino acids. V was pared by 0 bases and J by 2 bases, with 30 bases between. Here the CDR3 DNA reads TGTGCCTGTGACACCGTGATGGGGACGCTGGGACAACAGTCGGGGACCGATAAACTCATCTTT. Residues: CACDTVMGTLGQQSGTDKLIF.

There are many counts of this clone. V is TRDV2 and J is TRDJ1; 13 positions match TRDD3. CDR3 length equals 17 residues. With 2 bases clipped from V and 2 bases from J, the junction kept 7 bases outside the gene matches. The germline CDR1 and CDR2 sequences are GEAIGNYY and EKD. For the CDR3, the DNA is TGTGCCTGTGACAAGCTACTGGGGGATACGAGAACCGATAAACTCATCTTT. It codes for CACDKLLGDTRTDKLIF.

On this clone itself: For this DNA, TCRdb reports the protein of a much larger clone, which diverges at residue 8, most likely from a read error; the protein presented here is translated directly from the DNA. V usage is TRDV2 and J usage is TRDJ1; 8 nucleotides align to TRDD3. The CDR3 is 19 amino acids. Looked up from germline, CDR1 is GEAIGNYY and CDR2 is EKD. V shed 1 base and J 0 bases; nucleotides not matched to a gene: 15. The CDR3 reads CACDTLLWDTPLNTDKLIF. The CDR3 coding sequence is TGTGCCTGTGACACTCTACTGTGGGATACGCCCTTGAACACCGATAAACTCATCTTT.

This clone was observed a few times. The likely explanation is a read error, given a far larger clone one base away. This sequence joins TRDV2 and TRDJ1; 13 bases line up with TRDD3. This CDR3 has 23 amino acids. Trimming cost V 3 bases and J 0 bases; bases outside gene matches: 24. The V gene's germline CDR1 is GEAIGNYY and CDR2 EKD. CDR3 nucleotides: TGTGCCTGTGACTCAGTACTGGGGGATACGCGTGATTCTAGCGGAATGTACACCGATAAACTCATCTTT. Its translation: CACDSVLGDTRDSSGMYTDKLIF.

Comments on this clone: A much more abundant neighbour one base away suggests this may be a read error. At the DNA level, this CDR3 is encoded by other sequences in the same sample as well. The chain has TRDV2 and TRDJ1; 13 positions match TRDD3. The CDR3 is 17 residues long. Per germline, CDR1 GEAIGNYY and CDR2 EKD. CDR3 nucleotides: TGCGCCTGTGACACGTTAACTGGGGGATACGCGACCGATAAACTCATCTTT. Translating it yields CACDTLTGGYATDKLIF.

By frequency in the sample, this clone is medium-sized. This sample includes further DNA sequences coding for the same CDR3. The CDR3 DNA sequence: TGTGCCTGTGACACGGTGGCCACATCCTGGGGGATAGCCCCTGGGAATATCACCGATAAACTCATCTTT. Amino acid sequence: CACDTVATSWGIAPGNITDKLIF. V gene TRDV2 combines with J gene TRDJ1; 10 bases are a match to TRDD3. This CDR3 has 23 residues. Germline V gene data show CDR1 as GEAIGNYY and CDR2 as EKD. V shed 1 base, J shed 1 base, and the junction held 26 bases outside the gene matches.

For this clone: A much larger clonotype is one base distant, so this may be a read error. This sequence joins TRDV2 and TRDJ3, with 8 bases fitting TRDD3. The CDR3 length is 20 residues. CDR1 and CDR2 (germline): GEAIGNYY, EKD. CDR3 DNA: TGTGCCTGTGACGATATGTTGGGATACGAAGGCTCCTGGGACGCCCGACAGATGTTTTTC. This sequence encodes CACDDMLGYEGSWDARQMFF.

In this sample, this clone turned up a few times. The CDR3 here is CACDPVLGDTQDKLIF. CDR3 DNA: TGTGCCTGTGACCCAGTACTGGGGGATACGCAGGATAAACTCATCTTT. The V gene is TRDV2, the J gene TRDJ1, with 13 bases matching TRDD3. This CDR3 has 16 amino acids. Germline trimming cut 3 bases from V and 5 bases from J; bases unmatched to any gene: 8. Germline lookup yields CDR1 GEAIGNYY and CDR2 EKD.

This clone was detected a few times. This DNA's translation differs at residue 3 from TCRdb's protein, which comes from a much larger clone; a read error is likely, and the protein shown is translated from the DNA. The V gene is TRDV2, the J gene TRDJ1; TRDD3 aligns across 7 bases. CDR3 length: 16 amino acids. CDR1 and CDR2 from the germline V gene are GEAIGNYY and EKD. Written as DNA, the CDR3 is TGTGCCTGGGACACCGTCGGGGATAGGAGGACCGATAAACTCATCTTT. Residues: CAWDTVGDRRTDKLIF.

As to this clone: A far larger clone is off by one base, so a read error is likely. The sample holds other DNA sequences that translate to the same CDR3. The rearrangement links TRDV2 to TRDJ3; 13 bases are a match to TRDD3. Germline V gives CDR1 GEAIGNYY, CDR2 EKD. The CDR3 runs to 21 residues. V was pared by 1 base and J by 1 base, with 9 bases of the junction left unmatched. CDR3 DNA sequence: TGTGCCTGTGACACGGTACTGGGGGATACGCCTGAGTCCTGGGACACCCGACAGATGTTTTTC. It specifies CACDTVLGDTPESWDTRQMFF.

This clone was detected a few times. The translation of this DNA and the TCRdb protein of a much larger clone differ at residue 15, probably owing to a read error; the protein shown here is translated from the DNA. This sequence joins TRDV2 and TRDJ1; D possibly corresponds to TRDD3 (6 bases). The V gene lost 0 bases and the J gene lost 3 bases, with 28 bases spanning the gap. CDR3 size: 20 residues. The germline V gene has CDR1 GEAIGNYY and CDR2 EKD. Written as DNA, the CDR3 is TGTGCCTGTGACACCCTCGACGGCCGTACTGGGACACCTTACGCCGATAAACTCATCTTT. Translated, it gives CACDTLDGRTGTPYADKLIF.

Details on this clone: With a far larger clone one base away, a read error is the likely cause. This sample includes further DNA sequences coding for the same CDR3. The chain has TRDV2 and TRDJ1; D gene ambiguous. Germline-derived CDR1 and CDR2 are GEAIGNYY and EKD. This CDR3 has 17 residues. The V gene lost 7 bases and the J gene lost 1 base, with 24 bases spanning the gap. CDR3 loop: CACDPLVEPSATDKLIF. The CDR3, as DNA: TGTGCCTGCGACCCCCTGGTGGAGCCAAGCGCCACCGATAAACTCATCTTT.

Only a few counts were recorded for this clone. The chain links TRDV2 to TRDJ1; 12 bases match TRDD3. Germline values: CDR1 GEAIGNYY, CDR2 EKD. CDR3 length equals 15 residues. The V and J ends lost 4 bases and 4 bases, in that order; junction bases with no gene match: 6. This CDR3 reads CACDPLGDTDDKLIF. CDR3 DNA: TGTGCCTGTGATCCACTGGGGGATACTGACGATAAACTCATCTTT.

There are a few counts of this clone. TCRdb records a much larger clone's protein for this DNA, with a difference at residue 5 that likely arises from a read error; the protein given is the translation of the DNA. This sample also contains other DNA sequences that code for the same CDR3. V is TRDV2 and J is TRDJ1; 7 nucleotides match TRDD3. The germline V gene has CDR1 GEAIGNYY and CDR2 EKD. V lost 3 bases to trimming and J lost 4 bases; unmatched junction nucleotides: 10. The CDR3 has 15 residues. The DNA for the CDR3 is TGTGCCTGTGACGGTCTGGGGGGCCGCCTCGATAAACTCATCTTT. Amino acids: CACDGLGGRLDKLIF.

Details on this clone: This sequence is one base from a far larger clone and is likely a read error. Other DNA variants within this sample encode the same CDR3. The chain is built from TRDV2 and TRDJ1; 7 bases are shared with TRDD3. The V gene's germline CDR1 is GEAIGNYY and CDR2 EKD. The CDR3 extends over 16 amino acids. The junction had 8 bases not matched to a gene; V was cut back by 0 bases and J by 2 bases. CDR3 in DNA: TGTGCCTGTGACACCCTCGGGGGATCAAGAACCGATAAACTCATCTTT. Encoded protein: CACDTLGGSRTDKLIF.

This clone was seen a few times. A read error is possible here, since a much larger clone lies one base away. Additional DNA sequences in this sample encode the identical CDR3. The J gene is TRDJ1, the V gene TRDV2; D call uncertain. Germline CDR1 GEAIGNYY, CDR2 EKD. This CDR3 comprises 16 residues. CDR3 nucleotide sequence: TGTGCCTGTGACACCGTGGGTGAAGTCGTGACCGATAAACTCATCTTC. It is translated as CACDTVGEVVTDKLIF.

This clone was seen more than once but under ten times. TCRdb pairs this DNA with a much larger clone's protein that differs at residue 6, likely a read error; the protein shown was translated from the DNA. CDR3 nucleotides: TGTGCCTGTGACCCTATACTGGGGGATACGCTCCTCATCTTT. Translated: CACDPILGDTLLIF. The chain recombines TRDV2 with TRDJ1; TRDD3 matches 13 bases. With 3 bases clipped from V and 11 bases from J, the junction kept 8 bases outside the gene matches. The CDR3 extends over 14 amino acids. The germline CDR1 and CDR2 sequences are GEAIGNYY and EKD.

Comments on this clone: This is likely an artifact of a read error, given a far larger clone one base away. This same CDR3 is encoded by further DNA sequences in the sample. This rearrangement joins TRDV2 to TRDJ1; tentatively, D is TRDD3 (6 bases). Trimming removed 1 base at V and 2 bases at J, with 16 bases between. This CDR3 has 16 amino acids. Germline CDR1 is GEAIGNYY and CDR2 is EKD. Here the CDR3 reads CACDTVGGGKTDKLIF. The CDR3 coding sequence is TGTGCCTGTGACACTGTCGGGGGGGGGAAAACCGATAAACTCATCTTT.